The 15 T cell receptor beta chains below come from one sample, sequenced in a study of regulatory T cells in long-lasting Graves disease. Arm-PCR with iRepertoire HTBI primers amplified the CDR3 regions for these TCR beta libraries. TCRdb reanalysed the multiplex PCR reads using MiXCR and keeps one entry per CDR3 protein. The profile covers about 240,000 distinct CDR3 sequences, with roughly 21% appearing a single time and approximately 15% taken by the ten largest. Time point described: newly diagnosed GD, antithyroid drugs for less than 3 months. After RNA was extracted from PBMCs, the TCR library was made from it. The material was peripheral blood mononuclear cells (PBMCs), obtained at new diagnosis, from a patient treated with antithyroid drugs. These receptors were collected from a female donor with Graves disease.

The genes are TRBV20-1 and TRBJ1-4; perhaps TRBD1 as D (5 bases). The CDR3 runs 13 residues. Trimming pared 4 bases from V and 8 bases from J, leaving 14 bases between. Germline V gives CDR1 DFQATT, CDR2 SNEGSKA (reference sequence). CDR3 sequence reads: CSAKGYRREKLFF. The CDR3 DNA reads TGCAGTGCTAAAGGCTACAGGCGGGAAAAACTGTTTTTT.

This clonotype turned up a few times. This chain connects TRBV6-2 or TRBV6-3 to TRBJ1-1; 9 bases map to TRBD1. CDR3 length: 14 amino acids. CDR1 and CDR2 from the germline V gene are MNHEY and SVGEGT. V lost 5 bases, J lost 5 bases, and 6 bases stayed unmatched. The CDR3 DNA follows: TGTGCCAGCAGTCAACAGGGGGCTCGAACTGAAGCTTTCTTT. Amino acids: CASSQQGARTEAFF.

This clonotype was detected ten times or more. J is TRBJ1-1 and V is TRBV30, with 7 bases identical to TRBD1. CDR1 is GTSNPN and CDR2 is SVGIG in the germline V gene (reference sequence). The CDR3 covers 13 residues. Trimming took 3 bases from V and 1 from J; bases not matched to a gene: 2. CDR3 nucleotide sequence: TGTGCCTGGAGGAGACAGGGGAACACTGAAGCTTTCTTT. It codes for CAWRRQGNTEAFF.

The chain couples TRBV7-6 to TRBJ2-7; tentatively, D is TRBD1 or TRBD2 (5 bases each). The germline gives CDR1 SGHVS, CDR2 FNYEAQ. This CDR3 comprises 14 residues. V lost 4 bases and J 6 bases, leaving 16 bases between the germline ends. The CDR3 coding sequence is TGTGCCAGCAGCTCCTACGGGGCGGCTAGCGAGCAGTACTTC. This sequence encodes CASSSYGAASEQYF. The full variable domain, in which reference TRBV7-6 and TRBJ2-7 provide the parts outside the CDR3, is GAGVSQSPRYKVTKRGQDVALRCDPISGHVSLYWYRQALGQGPEFLTYFNYEAQQDKSGLPNDRFSAERPEGSISTLTIQRTEQRDSAMYRCASSSYGAASEQYFGPGTRLTVT.

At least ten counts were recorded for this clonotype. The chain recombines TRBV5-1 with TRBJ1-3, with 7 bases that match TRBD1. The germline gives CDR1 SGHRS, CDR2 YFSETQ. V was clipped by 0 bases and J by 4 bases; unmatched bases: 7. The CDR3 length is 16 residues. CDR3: CASSLVEGAVGNTIYF. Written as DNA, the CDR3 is TGCGCCAGCAGCTTGGTAGAGGGGGCCGTCGGAAACACCATATATTTT.

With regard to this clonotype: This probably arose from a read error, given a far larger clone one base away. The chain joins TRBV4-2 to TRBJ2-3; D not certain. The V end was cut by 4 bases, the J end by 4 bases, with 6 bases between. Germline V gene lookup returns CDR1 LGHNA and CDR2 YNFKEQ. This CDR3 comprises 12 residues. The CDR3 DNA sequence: TGTGCCAGCAGCCCCGAGGCAGATACGCAGTATTTT. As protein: CASSPEADTQYF.

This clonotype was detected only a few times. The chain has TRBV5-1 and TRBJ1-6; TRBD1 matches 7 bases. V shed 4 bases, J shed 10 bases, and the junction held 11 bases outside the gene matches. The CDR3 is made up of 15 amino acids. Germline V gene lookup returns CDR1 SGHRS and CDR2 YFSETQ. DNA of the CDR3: TGCGCCAGCAGCACCGTCGGACAGGTGCACTCACCCCTCCACTTT. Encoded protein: CASSTVGQVHSPLHF.

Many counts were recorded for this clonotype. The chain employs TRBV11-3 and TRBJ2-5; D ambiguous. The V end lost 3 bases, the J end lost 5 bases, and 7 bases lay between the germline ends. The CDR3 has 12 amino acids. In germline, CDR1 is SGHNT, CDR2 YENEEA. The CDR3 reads CASSFTAETQYF. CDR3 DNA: TGTGCCAGCAGCTTTACCGCGGAGACCCAGTACTTC.

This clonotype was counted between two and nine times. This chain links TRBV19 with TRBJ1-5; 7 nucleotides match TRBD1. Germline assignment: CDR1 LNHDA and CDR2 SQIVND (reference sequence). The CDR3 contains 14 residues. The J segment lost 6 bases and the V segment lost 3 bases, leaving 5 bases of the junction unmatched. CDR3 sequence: CASSIPQGGQPQHF. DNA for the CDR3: TGTGCCAGTAGTATCCCCCAGGGGGGTCAGCCCCAGCATTTT.

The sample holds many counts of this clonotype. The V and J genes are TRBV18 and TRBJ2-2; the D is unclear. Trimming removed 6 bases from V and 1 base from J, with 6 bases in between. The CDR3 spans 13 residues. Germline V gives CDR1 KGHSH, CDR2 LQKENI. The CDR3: CASSVKNTGELFF. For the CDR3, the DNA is TGTGCCAGCTCGGTCAAGAACACCGGGGAGCTGTTTTTT.

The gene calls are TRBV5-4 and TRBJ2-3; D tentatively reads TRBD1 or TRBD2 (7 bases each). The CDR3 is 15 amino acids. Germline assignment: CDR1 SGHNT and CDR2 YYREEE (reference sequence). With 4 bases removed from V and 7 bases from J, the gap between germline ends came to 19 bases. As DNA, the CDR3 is TGTGCCAGCAGCCCAGGGGGTAGCGGGCCTAATACGCAGTATTTT. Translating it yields CASSPGGSGPNTQYF.

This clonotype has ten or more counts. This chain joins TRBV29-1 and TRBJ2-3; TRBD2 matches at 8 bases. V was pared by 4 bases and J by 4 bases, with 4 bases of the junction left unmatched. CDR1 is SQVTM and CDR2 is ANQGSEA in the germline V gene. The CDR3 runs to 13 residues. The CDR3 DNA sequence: TGCAGCGTTGGACTAGCGAGGGCAGATACGCAGTATTTT. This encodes CSVGLARADTQYF.

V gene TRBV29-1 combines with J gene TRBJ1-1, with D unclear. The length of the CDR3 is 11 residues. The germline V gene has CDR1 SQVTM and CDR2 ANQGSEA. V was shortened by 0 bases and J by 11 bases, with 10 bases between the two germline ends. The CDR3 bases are TGCAGCGTTGAAGAGACCTCGACCGCTTTCTTT. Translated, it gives CSVEETSTAFF.

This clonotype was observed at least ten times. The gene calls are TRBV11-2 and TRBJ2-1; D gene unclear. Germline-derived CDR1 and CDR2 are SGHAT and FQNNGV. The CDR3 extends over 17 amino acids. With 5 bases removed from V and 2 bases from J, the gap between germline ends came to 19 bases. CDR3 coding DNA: TGTGCCAGCAGCCAAGATACGGGCCTCAGCCCCTACAATGAGCAGTTCTTC. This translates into CASSQDTGLSPYNEQFF.

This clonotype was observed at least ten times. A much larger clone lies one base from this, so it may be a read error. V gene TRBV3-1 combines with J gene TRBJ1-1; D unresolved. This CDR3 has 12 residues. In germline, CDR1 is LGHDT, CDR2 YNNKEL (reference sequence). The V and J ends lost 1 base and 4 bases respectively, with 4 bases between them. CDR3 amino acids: CASSQVGTEAFF. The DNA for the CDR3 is TGTGCCAGCAGCCAAGTGGGCACTGAAGCTTTCTTT.